A selection of T cell receptor beta chains follows, all from one sample in a study of cytotoxic CD8 clonotypes in ibrutinib-treated CLL. Using immunoSEQ multiplex PCR, the repertoire was profiled, and TCRdb retains in-frame clones only, with some absent. This sample yields roughly 220,000 clones, of which 70% to 75% are seen a single time; approximately 6% belongs to the top ten. Material: PBMCs, obtained after 12 months of ibrutinib treatment. The receptor set was obtained from a human donor with chronic lymphocytic leukemia. CDR3s leave out the opening cysteine and the closing phenylalanine or tryptophan.

>TRBV20-1|TRBJ1-1
SAAGGGEAF
>TRBV29-1|TRBJ2-3
SGGTGRRDTQY
>TRBV10-3|TRBJ2-3
AISESGLADTQY
>TRBV4-2|TRBJ1-1
ASSQVGGANTEAF
>TRBV28|TRBJ2-1
ASMAQINEQF
>TRBV7-9|TRBJ2-1
ASSLVEAPNNEQF
>TRBV28|TRBJ2-5
ASSLGGPQETQY
>TRBV4-1|TRBJ2-1
ASSQENTRGRLFGQF
>TRBV30|TRBJ1-3
AWSPTGSRSGNTIY
>TRBV6-6|TRBJ1-5
ASRVTGISNQPQH
>TRBV7-9|TRBJ1-1
ASSLVGLYTEAF
>TRBV9|TRBJ2-7
ASSVENRAYEQY
>TRBV11-3|TRBJ1-1
ASSLGDRGPDTEAF
>TRBV5-1|TRBJ1-5
ASSLGQGVPVQH
>TRBV9|TRBJ2-1
ASSGLAGGSYNEQF
>TRBV9|TRBJ1-3
ASSVHNGNTIY
>TRBV28|TRBJ1-2
ASSWTPGQGTYGYT
>TRBV9|TRBJ1-2
ASSVGDEVGGYT
>TRBV9|TRBJ1-2
ASSPRVGARYT
>TRBV7-2|TRBJ2-7
ASSLGAGGLSYEQY
>TRBV6-5|TRBJ1-1
ASSWRRQENTEAF
>TRBV5-4|TRBJ1-2
ASSPGGARGYT
>TRBV5-1|TRBJ2-5
ASSSQAGETQY
>TRBV9|TRBJ2-7
ASSPASGRAVYEQY
>TRBV2|TRBJ2-7
ASSGPFYEQY
>TRBV15|TRBJ1-2
ATSREGLFGYT
>TRBV7-2|TRBJ2-1
ASSTAGKRSYNEQF
>TRBV7-8|TRBJ2-1
ASSPGQGQSSYNEQF
>TRBV7-9|TRBJ2-1
ASSLEGALSEQF
>TRBV28|TRBJ1-1
AILIPQGNTEAF
>TRBV5-5|TRBJ2-7
ASSLDPFGSGGVGYEQY
>TRBV10-3|TRBJ1-2
AISESTYYSGGYT
>TRBV30|TRBJ2-5
AWSFLAGGSQETQY
>TRBV30|TRBJ1-5
AWQAGGYNQPQH
>TRBV5-1|TRBJ1-6
ASSLGGSLENSPLH
>TRBV19|TRBJ1-5
ASSAGRASSNQPQH
>TRBV6-5|TRBJ1-2
ASRAAGLSNYGYT
>TRBV5-1|TRBJ1-5
ASSPLGSGGNQPQH
>TRBV5-1|TRBJ2-2
ASSLTSGGQGELF
>TRBV11-2|TRBJ1-3
ASSFSFGQSATIY